This T cell receptor beta chain derives from a study of blood T cells in healthy people across ages. Together with a sample-barcoded 5' primer, a J-beta primer mix was included in a second PCR lasting 7 to 11 cycles. Researchers report that a template-switch adaptor with 12 random nucleotides tagged each cDNA molecule. TCRdb independently ran MiXCR on the 5' RACE reads; one entry per CDR3 protein. This sample yields approximately 1.5 million distinct CDR3 sequences, of which about 31% are seen a single time; approximately 11% belongs to the top ten. PBMCs, at least 6.5 million per sample, were isolated. The amount of total RNA extracted per sample was at least 5 micrograms. This CDR3 has 17 amino acids. V lost 1 base and J lost 3, with 17 bases in between. The germline V gene has CDR1 LGHNA and CDR2 YNFKEQ. Concerning this clonotype: The antigen is unknown.

Study-wide results and caveats: Leaving the PBMCs unsorted stopped any conclusive comparison of naive versus antigen-experienced cells.

This receptor was identified in a woman under 40 in good health. The chain couples TRBV4-2 to TRBJ2-3, with D perhaps matching TRBD2 (5 bases). Source material: blood. The CDR3, as DNA: TGTGCCAGCAGCCAAGGACCCTCGGGCGAGGGTACAGATACGCAGTATTTT. This encodes CASSQGPSGEGTDTQYF.